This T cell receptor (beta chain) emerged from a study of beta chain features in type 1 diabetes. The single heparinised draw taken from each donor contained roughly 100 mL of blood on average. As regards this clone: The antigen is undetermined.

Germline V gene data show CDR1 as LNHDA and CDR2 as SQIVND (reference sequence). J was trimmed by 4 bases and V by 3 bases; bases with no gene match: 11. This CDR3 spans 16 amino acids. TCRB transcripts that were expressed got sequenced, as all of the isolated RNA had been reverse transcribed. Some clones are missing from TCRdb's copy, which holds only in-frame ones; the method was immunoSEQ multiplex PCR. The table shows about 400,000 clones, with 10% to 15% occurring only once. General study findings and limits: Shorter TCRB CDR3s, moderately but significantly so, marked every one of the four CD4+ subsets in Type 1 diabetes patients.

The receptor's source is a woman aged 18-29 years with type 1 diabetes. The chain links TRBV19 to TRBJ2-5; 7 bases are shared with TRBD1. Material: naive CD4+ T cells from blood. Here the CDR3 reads CASSIRQGQYRETQYF. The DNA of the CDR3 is TGTGCCAGTAGTATTAGGCAGGGACAGTATCGAGAGACCCAGTACTTC.